This entry is about one TCR beta chain. Antigen specificity is unknown. This sample was included in a study of cytomegalovirus exposure and HLA in healthy donors. Study at large: An early data release held tens of millions of unique TCRs from HLA-typed donors. Notes on the study in general: There were some V segments, including TRBV6-2 and TRBV6-3, excluded as indistinguishable.

This PCR relied on a set of 60 Vbeta primers and 13 Jbeta primers. Here immunoSEQ multiplex PCR was the method, and the copy in TCRdb shows in-frame clones only, minus some. The table has approximately 91,000 clones, roughly 67% seen once; the top ten hold approximately 2.2%. Germline CDR1 reads SGHRS; CDR2 reads YFSETQ. This CDR3 region has 14 residues. Trimming left V 0 bases short and J 6 bases short, with 11 bases between. The sequence derives from a human donor in good health. The rearrangement uses TRBV5-1 and TRBJ2-3; D is unresolved. Sequencing was done on a sample of PBMCs. The CDR3 coding sequence is TGCGCCAGCAGCTTGGACCAGCGTCCGGATACGCAGTATTTT. Its translation: CASSLDQRPDTQYF. The full variable domain, in which reference TRBV5-1 and TRBJ2-3 provide the parts outside the CDR3, is KAGVTQTPRYLIKTRGQQVTLSCSPISGHRSVSWYQQTPGQGLQFLFEYFSETQRNKGNFPGRFSGRQFSNSRSEMNVSTLELGDSALYLCASSLDQRPDTQYFGPGTRLTVL.